This is a list of T cell receptor beta chains from one sample in a study of T cells in localized non-small cell lung cancer. The method was immunoSEQ multiplex PCR; TCRdb's version includes in-frame clones alone and lacks a portion of them. The sample has 25,000 to 30,000 clones; roughly 90% are singletons. Sample: peripheral blood, taken before any cancer treatment. These receptors were taken from a female donor older than 55 with stage I lung adenocarcinoma. Each CDR3 is given with its conserved first and last residue. The D gene is left open where the match is weak. Clone size is not always given. Where it is, it says once, few, many or a class for expanded clones.

cdr3_nt cdr3_aa v_call d_call clone_size j_call
TGTGCCAGCAGTGACCTTGCACAACAGCTAGCTGCAAGACGCGGTGAGCAGTTCTTC CASSDLAQQLAARRGEQFF TRBV2 - - TRBJ2-1
TGTGCCAGCAGTTACTCTGACGGCGATACGCAGTATTTT CASSYSDGDTQYF TRBV6-5 - once TRBJ2-3
TGCAGCGTTGAGCAGGGTATGGAGAACACTGAAGCTTTCTTT CSVEQGMENTEAFF TRBV29-1 - few TRBJ1-1
TGTGCCAGCAGCTCCGGGACCCAAGAGACCCAGTACTTC CASSSGTQETQYF TRBV7-9 - - TRBJ2-5
TGTGCCAGCAGCTGGTGGGGGGAGACCCAGTACTTC CASSWWGETQYF TRBV5-4 - - TRBJ2-5
TGTGCCATCAGTGAGCGCTCCATCAGCACAGATACGCAGTATTTT CAISERSISTDTQYF TRBV10-3 - - TRBJ2-3
TGTGCCACCAATTTAGGACAAGGCACAGATACGCAGTATTTT CATNLGQGTDTQYF TRBV6-1 - - TRBJ2-3
TGTGCCAGCAGCCTTCTTGGCTACACCTTC CASSLLGYTF TRBV5-8 - - TRBJ1-2
TGTGCCAGCAGCTTGAGAGCCGAGCAGTACTTC CASSLRAEQYF TRBV5-4 - - TRBJ2-7
TGTGCCAGCAGGAGACTAGGACGAACTAGCACAGATACGCAGTATTTT CASRRLGRTSTDTQYF TRBV2 - - TRBJ2-3
TGTGCCAGCACCTTGACAGAAAGGTTAAACACTGAAGCTTTCTTT CASTLTERLNTEAFF TRBV5-5 - - TRBJ1-1
TGTGCCAGCAGCCCGGGACAGAACTACGAGCAGTACTTC CASSPGQNYEQYF TRBV5-6 TRBD1 once TRBJ2-7
TGTGCCAGCAGTTTCGGCGAGGGGGGAAATTCACCCCTCCACTTT CASSFGEGGNSPLHF TRBV7-9 - - TRBJ1-6
TGTGCCAGCAGCCGCGGTGACAACTATGGCTACACCTTC CASSRGDNYGYTF TRBV6-5 - - TRBJ1-2
TGTGCCAGCAGCCCTTACCCAGGACTAGCGGGGGCTGGTGATACGCAGTATTTT CASSPYPGLAGAGDTQYF TRBV5-4 TRBD2 - TRBJ2-3
TGCGCCAGCAGCCCCGACAGGGTTGGACAGCCCCAGCATTTT CASSPDRVGQPQHF TRBV5-1 TRBD1 - TRBJ1-5
TGCGCCAGCAGCAGGGGACTAGCGGGGGGCCCCCCGGTCACAGATACGCAGTATTTT CASSRGLAGGPPVTDTQYF TRBV5-1 TRBD2 - TRBJ2-3
TGTGCCACCAGCAGGGATACAGGGCGATCGGAGGGGGCTTTCTTT CATSRDTGRSEGAFF TRBV15 - - TRBJ1-1
TGTGCCAGCACCCGGAAGGGCACTGATGAAAAACTGTTTTTT CASTRKGTDEKLFF TRBV27 - - TRBJ1-4
TGTGCCAGCAGCCGAACCGGTATTGGCAATCAGCCCCAGCATTTT CASSRTGIGNQPQHF TRBV5-6 - - TRBJ1-5
TGTGCCAGCAGCTTGCGGGCAGGGAATTCACCCCTCCACTTT CASSLRAGNSPLHF TRBV5-6 - - TRBJ1-6
TGTGCCCATTACCAGGATCTTACTGGAAACACCATATATTTT CAHYQDLTGNTIYF TRBV30 - - TRBJ1-3
TGTGCCAGCAGTGATTTTGCAACTAATGAAAAACTGTTTTTT CASSDFATNEKLFF TRBV6-1 - - TRBJ1-4
TGTGCCAGCAGCTTAGGTGGGACAGGGGGCAGGAGGGACATTCAGTACTTC CASSLGGTGGRRDIQYF TRBV7-9 TRBD1 - TRBJ2-4
TGTGCCAGCAGGCTGACAGGGACCTACGAGCAGTACTTC CASRLTGTYEQYF TRBV2 TRBD1 - TRBJ2-7
TGTGCCATCAGTGGGGGCAGGGGCGAGCAGTACTTC CAISGGRGEQYF TRBV10-3 - - TRBJ2-7
TGTGCCAGCAGCTTTCCCCCCCCTAATCAGCCCCAGCATTTT CASSFPPPNQPQHF TRBV7-2 - - TRBJ1-5
TGCGCCAGCAGCTATAACAGGGTTGGCAATGAGCAGTTCTTC CASSYNRVGNEQFF TRBV5-1 - once TRBJ2-1
TGTGCCAGCAGTTACGACAGGGATCAGCCCCAGCATTTT CASSYDRDQPQHF TRBV7-8 TRBD1 - TRBJ1-5
TGTGCCAGTAGTATCACGAGGGGGCCCACAGATACGCAGTATTTT CASSITRGPTDTQYF TRBV19 TRBD1 - TRBJ2-3